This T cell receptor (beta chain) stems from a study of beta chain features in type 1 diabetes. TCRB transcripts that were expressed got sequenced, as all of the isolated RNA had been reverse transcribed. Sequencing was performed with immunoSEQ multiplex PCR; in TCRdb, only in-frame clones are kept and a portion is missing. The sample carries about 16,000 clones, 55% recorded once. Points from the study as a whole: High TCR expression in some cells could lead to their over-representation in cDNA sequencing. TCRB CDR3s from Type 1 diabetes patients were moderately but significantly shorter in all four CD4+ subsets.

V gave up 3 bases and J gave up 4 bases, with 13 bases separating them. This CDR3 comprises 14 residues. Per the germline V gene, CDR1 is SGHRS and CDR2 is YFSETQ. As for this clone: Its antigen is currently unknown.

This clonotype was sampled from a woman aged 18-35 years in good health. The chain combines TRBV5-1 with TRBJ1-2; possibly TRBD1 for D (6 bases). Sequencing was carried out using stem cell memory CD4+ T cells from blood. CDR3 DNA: TGCGCCAGCAGCTCCTTAACAGGGATCTATGGCTACACCTTC. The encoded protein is CASSSLTGIYGYTF.